This T cell receptor (beta chain) was identified in a study of T cell changes during pregnancy in multiple sclerosis. The assay was immunoSEQ multiplex PCR, and TCRdb's table has in-frame clones only and misses some. Found here are 50,000 to 65,000 clones, about nine tenths of them singletons; the top ten hold 2.2%. This clonotype was sampled from a female donor in good health, enrolled as a control in a pregnancy study. Specimen: peripheral blood, collected in the first trimester of pregnancy.

CDR3 region: CASMEGESYNSPLHF. CDR3 nucleotide sequence: TGTGCCTCTATGGAGGGAGAATCCTATAATTCACCCCTCCACTTT. The chain couples TRBV10-3 to TRBJ1-6; no clear D gene. The CDR3 length is 15 residues. Looked up from germline, CDR1 is ENHRY and CDR2 is SYGVKD. V was clipped by 11 bases and J by 1 base, with 15 bases between them.